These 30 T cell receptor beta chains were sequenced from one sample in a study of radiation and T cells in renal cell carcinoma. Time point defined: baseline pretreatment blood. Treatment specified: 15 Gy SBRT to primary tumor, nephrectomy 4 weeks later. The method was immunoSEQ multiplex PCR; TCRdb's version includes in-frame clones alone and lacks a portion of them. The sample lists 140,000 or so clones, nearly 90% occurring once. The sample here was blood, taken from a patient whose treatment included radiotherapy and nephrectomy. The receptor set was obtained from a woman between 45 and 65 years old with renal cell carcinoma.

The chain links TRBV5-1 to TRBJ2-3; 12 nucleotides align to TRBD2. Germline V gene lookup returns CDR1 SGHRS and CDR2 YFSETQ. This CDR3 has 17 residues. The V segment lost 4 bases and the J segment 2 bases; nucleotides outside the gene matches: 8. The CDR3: CASSRRTSGDDTDTQYF. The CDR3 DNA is TGCGCCAGCAGCCGGCGGACTAGCGGGGACGACACAGATACGCAGTATTTT.

CDR3 DNA sequence: TGTGCCAGCAGCGTAGGGCTAGCCCAAGAGACCCAGTACTTC. This translates into CASSVGLAQETQYF. The chain is built from TRBV9 and TRBJ2-5; the D gene is possibly TRBD2 (5 bases). In germline, CDR1 is SGDLS, CDR2 YYNGEE. The CDR3 loop spans 14 amino acids. V was shortened by 0 bases and J by 1 base, with 7 bases between the two germline ends.

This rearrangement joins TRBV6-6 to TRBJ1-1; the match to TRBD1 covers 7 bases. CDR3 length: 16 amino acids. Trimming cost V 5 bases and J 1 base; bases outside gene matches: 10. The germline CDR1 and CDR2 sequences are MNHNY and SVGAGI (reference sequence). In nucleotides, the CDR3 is TGTGCCAGCAGTCCGAACCCGGGACAGAGGAACACTGAAGCTTTCTTT. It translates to CASSPNPGQRNTEAFF.

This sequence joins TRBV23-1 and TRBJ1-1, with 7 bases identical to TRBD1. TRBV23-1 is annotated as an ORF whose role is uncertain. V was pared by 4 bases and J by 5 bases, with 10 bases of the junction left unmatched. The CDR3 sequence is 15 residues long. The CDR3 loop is CASSRDSQDGTEAFF. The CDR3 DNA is TGCGCCAGCAGTCGGGACAGCCAAGACGGTACTGAAGCTTTCTTT.

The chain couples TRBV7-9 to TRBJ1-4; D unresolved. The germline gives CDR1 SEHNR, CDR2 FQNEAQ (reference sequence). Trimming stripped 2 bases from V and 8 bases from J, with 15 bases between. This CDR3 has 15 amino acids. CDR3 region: CASSLMAAGREKLFF. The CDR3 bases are TGTGCCAGCAGCTTAATGGCGGCCGGGCGCGAAAAACTGTTTTTT.

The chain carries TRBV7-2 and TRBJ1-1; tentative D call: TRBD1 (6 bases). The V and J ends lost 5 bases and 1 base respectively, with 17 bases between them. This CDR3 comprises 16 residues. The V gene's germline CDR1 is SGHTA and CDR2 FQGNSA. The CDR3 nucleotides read TGTGCCAGCAGCCGCTTCTGGACAGATTCGAACACTGAAGCTTTCTTT. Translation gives CASSRFWTDSNTEAFF.

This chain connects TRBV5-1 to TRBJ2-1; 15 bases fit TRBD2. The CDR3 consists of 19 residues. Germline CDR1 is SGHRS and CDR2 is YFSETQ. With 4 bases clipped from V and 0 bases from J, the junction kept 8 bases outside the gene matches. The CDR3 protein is CASSPGLAGGPNSYNEQFF. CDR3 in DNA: TGCGCCAGCAGCCCGGGACTAGCGGGGGGCCCTAACTCCTACAATGAGCAGTTCTTC.

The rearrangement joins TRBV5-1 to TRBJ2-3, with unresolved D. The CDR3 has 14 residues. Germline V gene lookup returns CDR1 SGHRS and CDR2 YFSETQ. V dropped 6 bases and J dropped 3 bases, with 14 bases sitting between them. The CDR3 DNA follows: TGCGCCAGCACGGAGCGACGTGGGACAGATACGCAGTATTTT. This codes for CASTERRGTDTQYF.

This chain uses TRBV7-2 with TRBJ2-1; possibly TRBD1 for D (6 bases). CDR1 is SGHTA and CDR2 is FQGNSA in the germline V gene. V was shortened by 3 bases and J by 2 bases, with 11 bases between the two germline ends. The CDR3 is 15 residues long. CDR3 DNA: TGTGCCAGCAGCTTGGCCAGGGGCCCCTACAATGAGCAGTTCTTC. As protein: CASSLARGPYNEQFF.

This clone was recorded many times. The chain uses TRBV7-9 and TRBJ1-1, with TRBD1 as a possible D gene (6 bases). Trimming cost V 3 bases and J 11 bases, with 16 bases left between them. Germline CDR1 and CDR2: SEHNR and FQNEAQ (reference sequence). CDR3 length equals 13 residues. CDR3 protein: CASSFSRGLGAFF. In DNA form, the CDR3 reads TGTGCCAGCAGCTTTAGCCGGGGGCTGGGGGCTTTCTTT.

DNA for the CDR3: TGTGCCAGCAGCTTCGGGGGTGGCACAGATACGCAGTATTTT. Translation gives CASSFGGGTDTQYF. J is TRBJ2-3 and V is TRBV5-4; weak D call: TRBD2 (6 bases). Germline CDR1 is SGHNT and CDR2 is YYREEE (reference sequence). V was trimmed by 2 bases and J by 1 base, leaving 8 bases between them. The CDR3 runs to 14 residues. The whole variable domain, filled in from reference TRBV5-4 and TRBJ2-3, reads ETGVTQSPTHLIKTRGQQVTLRCSSQSGHNTVSWYQQALGQGPQFIFQYYREEENGRGNFPPRFSGLQFPNYSSELNVNALELDDSALYLCASSFGGGTDTQYFGPGTRLTVL.

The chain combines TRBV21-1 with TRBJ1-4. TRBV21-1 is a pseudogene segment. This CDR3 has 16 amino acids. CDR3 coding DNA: TGTGCCAGCAGCATCGGACGGATACAATCTCGTGGAAAACTGTTTTTT. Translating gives CASSIGRIQSRGKLFF.

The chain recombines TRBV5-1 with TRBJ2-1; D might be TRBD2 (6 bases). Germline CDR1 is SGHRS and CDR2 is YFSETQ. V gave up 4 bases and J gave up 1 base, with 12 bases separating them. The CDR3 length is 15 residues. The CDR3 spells CASSGGLQSYNEQFF. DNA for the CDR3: TGCGCCAGCAGCGGGGGACTCCAGTCCTACAATGAGCAGTTCTTC.

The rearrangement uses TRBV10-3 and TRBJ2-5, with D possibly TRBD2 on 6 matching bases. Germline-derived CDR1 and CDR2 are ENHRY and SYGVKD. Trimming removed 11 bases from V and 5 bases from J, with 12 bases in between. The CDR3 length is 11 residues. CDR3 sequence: CASGEAETQYF. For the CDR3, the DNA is TGTGCCTCCGGGGAGGCTGAGACCCAGTACTTC.

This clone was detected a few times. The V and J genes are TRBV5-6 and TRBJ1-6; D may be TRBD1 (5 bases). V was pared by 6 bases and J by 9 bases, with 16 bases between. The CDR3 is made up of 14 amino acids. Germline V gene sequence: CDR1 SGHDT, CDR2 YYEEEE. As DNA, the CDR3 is TGTGCCAGCAACTACCGCGGGGGGGGTTCACCCCTCCACTTT. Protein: CASNYRGGGSPLHF.

DNA of the CDR3: TGTGCCACCAGCAGAGAGGCAGGGTGGGATGGCTACACCTTC. Translating gives CATSREAGWDGYTF. The chain couples TRBV15 to TRBJ1-2; tentatively, D is TRBD1 (5 bases). Trimming removed 0 bases at V and 6 bases at J, with 11 bases between. Germline values: CDR1 LNHNV, CDR2 YYDKDF (reference sequence). There are 14 residues in the CDR3. Variable domain in full (rest from reference TRBV15 and TRBJ1-2): DAMVIQNPRYQVTQFGKPVTLSCSQTLNHNVMYWYQQKSSQAPKLLFHYYDKDFNNEADTPDNFQSRRPNTSFCFLDIRSPGLGDTAMYLCATSREAGWDGYTFGSGTRLTVV.

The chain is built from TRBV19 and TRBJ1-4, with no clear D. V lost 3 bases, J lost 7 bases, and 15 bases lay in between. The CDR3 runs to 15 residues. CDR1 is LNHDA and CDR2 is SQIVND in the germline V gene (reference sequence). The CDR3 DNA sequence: TGTGCCAGTAGTATCCTCTGGGGTTACGGTGAAAAACTGTTTTTT. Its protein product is CASSILWGYGEKLFF.

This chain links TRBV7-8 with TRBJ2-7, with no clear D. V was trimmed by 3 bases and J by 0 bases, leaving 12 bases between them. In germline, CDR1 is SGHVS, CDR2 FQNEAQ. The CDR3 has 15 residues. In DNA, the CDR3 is TGTGCCAGCAGCTTTACCACCCTGAGCTCCTACGAGCAGTACTTC. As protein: CASSFTTLSSYEQYF.

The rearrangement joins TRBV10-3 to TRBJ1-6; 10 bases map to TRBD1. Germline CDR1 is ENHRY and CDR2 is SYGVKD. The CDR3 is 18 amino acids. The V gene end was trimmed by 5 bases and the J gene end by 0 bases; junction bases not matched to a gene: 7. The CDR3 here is CAISSGTGDNSYNSPLHF. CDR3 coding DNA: TGTGCCATCAGTAGTGGGACAGGGGATAACTCCTATAATTCACCCCTCCACTTT.

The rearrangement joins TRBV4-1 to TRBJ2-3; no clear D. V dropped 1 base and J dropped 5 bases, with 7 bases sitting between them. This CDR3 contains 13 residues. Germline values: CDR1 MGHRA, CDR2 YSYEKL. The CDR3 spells CASSQVQQDTQYF. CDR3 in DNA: TGCGCCAGCAGCCAAGTCCAACAAGATACGCAGTATTTT.

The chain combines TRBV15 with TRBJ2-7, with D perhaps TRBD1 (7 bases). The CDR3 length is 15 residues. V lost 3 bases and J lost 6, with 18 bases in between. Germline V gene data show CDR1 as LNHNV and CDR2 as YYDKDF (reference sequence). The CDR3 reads CATSRTRQGGSEQYF. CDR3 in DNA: TGTGCCACCAGCAGGACCCGACAGGGAGGTAGCGAGCAGTACTTC.

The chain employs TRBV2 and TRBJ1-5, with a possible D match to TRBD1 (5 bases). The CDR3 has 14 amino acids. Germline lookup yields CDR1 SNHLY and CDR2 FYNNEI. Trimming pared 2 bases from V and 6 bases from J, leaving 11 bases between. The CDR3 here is CASSELRGVQPQHF. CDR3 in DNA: TGTGCCAGCAGTGAACTAAGGGGAGTTCAGCCCCAGCATTTT.

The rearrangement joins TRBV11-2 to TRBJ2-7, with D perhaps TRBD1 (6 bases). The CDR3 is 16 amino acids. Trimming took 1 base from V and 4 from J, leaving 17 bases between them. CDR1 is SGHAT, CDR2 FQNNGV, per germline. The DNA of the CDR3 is TGTGCCAGCAGCTTAGCTTACGGGACACTTGAATACGAGCAGTACTTC. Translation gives CASSLAYGTLEYEQYF.

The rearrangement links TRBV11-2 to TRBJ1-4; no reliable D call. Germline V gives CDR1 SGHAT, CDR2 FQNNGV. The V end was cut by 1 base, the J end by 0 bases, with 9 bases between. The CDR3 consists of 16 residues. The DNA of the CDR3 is TGTGCCAGCAGCTTAGGGCACAGTTCAACTAATGAAAAACTGTTTTTT. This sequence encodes CASSLGHSSTNEKLFF.

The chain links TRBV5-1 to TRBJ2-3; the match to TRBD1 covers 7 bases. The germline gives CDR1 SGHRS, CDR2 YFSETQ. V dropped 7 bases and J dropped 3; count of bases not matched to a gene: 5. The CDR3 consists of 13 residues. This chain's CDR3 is CASYLQGTDTQYF. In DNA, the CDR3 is TGCGCCAGCTACTTACAGGGGACAGATACGCAGTATTTT.

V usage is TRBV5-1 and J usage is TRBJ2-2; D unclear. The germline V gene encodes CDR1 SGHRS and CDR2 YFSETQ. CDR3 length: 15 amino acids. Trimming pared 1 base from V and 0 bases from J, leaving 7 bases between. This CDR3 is CASSLNSANTGELFF. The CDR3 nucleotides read TGCGCCAGCAGCTTGAATTCCGCGAACACCGGGGAGCTGTTTTTT.

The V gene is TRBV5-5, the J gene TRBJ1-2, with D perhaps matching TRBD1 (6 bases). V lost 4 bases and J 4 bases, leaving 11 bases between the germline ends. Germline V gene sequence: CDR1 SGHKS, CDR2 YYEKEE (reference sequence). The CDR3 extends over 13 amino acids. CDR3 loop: CASSIQGGYGYTF. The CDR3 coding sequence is TGTGCCAGCAGCATACAGGGTGGCTATGGCTACACCTTC.

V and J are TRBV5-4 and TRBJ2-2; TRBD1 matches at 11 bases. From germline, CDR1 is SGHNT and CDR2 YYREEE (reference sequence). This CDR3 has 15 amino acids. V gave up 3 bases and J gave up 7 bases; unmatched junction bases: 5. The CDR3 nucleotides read TGTGCCAGCAGCTCGGACAGGGGGCTTGGCGGGGAGCTGTTTTTT. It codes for CASSSDRGLGGELFF. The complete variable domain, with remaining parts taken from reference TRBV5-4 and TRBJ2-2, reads ETGVTQSPTHLIKTRGQQVTLRCSSQSGHNTVSWYQQALGQGPQFIFQYYREEENGRGNFPPRFSGLQFPNYSSELNVNALELDDSALYLCASSSDRGLGGELFFGEGSRLTVL.

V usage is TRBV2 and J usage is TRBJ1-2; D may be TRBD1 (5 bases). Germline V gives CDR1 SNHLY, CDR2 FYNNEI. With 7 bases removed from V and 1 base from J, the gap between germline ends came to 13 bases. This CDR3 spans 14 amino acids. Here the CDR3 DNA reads TGTGCCAGCACCGAGACAGCCCTTAACTATGGCTACACCTTC. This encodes CASTETALNYGYTF. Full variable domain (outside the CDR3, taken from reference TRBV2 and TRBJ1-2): EPEVTQTPSHQVTQMGQEVILRCVPISNHLYFYWYRQILGQKVEFLVSFYNNEISEKSEIFDDQFSVERPDGSNFTLKIRSTKLEDSAMYFCASTETALNYGYTFGSGTRLTVV.

DNA of the CDR3: TGTGCCAGCAGCCGTCTAGGGGGCTCTCTCACCTTC. Translating it yields CASSRLGGSLTF. The J gene is TRBJ1-2, the V gene TRBV7-3; 7 nucleotides line up with TRBD1. This CDR3 has 12 amino acids. V trimming: 5 bases; J trimming: 13 bases; junction bases outside the gene matches: 10. Germline V gene lookup returns CDR1 SGHTA and CDR2 FQGTGA.